This T cell receptor (beta chain) was recorded in a study of blood T cell repertoires in COVID-19. Per the germline V gene, CDR1 is SGHVS and CDR2 is FQNEAQ. CDR3 length equals 18 residues. Deletions cut 5 bases from V and 1 base from J, with 22 bases between. This table comes from immunoSEQ multiplex PCR, and its TCRdb copy is limited to in-frame clones, with some not included. The sample shows fewer than 400,000 clones, 89% of them seen only once. Study members were between about 18 and 95 years old and lived in around 24 US regions. Participant-given clinical history determined each cohort assignment. In Cohort 3, a recovered donor had either two negative PCRs, clearance, or symptom resolution.

This sequence joins TRBV7-8 and TRBJ2-3; D is possibly TRBD2 (6 bases). The TCR originated in a woman aged 25 to 39 who had recovered from COVID-19. The specimen was PBMCs or T cells enriched from blood (not recorded which). CDR3 nucleotides: TGTGCCAGCAGCCCCCGTGGGAGGTGGGAAGAAGGCACAGATACGCAGTATTTT. This translates into CASSPRGRWEEGTDTQYF. The whole variable domain, remainder taken from reference TRBV7-8 and TRBJ2-3, is GAGVSQSPRYKVAKRGQDVALRCDPISGHVSLFWYQQALGQGPEFLTYFQNEAQLDKSGLPSDRFFAERPEGSVSTLKIQRTQQEDSAVYLCASSPRGRWEEGTDTQYFGPGTRLTVL.